This record covers a single T cell receptor beta chain. The V end lost 1 base, the J end lost 3 bases, and 10 bases lay between the germline ends. The CDR3 sequence is 14 residues long. The germline gives CDR1 LGHNA, CDR2 YSLEER. TCRdb independently ran MiXCR on the 5' RACE reads; one entry per CDR3 protein. This sample has approximately 150,000 distinct CDR3 sequences, with 9.3% found just once. The sample comes from a study of T cells after yellow fever vaccination. As for the study in general: Any fraction with a low cell number was prepared using SMART-Seq v4 Ultra Low Input.

This specimen was CD8+ T cells sorted from PBMCs, taken 45 days after the yellow fever booster vaccination. The chain recombines TRBV4-3 with TRBJ2-7; TRBD1 is a possible D gene (6 bases). The TCR was taken from a man aged 18 to 29 who received the YFV17D yellow fever vaccine. DNA for the CDR3: TGCGCCAGCAGCCAAGTAGTCAGGGGCTACGAGCAGTACTTC. It encodes CASSQVVRGYEQYF.